This TCR beta chain was captured by sequencing in a study of cytomegalovirus exposure and HLA in healthy donors. The overall study: Across 350 to 400 genotyped donors, about 81% landed in the Caucasian-associated ancestry cluster.

Concerning this clone: Its antigen is as yet unknown.

The V gene's germline CDR1 is LGHNA and CDR2 YNFKEQ. The length of the CDR3 is 16 residues. V shed 3 bases and J shed 0 bases, with 15 bases lying between them. Whole-study findings and limits: In an earlier analysis, productive rearrangement rates for most beta V segments clustered near 87% or 30%. Association of a missense DCLRE1C variant with TCR beta V- and J-gene trimming was reported in a later analysis.

This PCR relied on a set of 60 Vbeta primers and 13 Jbeta primers. Original data processing: An analysis performed later counted about 80 million unique TCR beta chains (roughly 11 million of them shared). Here immunoSEQ multiplex PCR was the method, and the copy in TCRdb shows in-frame clones only, minus some. V and J calls and clone size are those listed in that table; D and trimming were worked out from the DNA. The sample consists of approximately 100,000 clones, roughly 83% of them appearing once. The receptor's source is a female donor in good health and CMV-seropositive. The sequenced sample was PBMCs. The gene calls are TRBV4-2 and TRBJ2-7, with D perhaps matching TRBD2 (6 bases). CDR3 in DNA: TGTGCCAGCAGCCAGGCCCGGGGGATGAGCTCCTACGAGCAGTACTTC. Translation gives CASSQARGMSSYEQYF.